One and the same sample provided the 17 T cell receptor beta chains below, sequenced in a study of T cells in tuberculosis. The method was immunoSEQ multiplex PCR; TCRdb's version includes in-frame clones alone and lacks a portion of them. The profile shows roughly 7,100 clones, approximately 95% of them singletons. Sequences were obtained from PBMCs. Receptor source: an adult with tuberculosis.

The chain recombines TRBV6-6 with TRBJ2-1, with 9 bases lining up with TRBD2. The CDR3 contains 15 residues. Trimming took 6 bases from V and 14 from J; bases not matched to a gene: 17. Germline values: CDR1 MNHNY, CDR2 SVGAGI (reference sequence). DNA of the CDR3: TGTGCCAGCAGCCTCGATTCCGCGGGGGGGCCCTCTAAGTTCTTC. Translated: CASSLDSAGGPSKFF.

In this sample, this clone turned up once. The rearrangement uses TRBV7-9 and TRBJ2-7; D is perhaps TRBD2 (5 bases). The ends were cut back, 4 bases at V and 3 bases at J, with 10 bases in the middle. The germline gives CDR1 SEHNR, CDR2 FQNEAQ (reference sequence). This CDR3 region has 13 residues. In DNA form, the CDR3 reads TGTGCCAGCAGCTCGGACTTATTCTACGAGCAGTACTTC. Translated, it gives CASSSDLFYEQYF.

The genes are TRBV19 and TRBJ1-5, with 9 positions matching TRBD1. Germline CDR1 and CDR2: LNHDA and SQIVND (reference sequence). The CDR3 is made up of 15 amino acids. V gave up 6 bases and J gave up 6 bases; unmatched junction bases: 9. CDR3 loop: CASSRDREGGQPQHF. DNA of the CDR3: TGTGCCAGTAGCCGGGACAGGGAGGGCGGTCAGCCCCAGCATTTT. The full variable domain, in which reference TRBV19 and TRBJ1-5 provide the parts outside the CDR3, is DGGITQSPKYLFRKEGQNVTLSCEQNLNHDAMYWYRQDPGQGLRLIYYSQIVNDFQKGDIAEGYSVSREKKESFPLTVTSAQKNPTAFYLCASSRDREGGQPQHFGDGTRLSIL.

The CDR3 spells CASSLALGEYTQYF. CDR3 nucleotides: TGTGCCAGCAGCTTAGCTCTAGGGGAATATACGCAGTATTTT. The rearrangement links TRBV7-8 to TRBJ2-3; TRBD1 might be the D (5 bases). There are 14 residues in the CDR3. The V end was cut by 0 bases, the J end by 7 bases, with 11 bases between. The germline V gene encodes CDR1 SGHVS and CDR2 FQNEAQ.

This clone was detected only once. In DNA, the CDR3 is TGTGCCAGCTCACCGAACCGGGACAGGGGCGATGAAAAACTGTTTTTT. Amino acids: CASSPNRDRGDEKLFF. The chain carries TRBV18 and TRBJ1-4; 10 nucleotides align to TRBD1. The CDR3 has 16 residues. Germline V gene data show CDR1 as KGHSH and CDR2 as LQKENI. The J segment lost 6 bases and the V segment lost 3 bases, leaving 7 bases of the junction unmatched.

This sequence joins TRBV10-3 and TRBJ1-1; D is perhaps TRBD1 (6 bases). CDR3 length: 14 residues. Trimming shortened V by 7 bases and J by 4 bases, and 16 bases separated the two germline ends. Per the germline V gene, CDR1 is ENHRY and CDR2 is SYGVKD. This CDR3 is CAIKKTDSSTEAFF. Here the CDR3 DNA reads TGTGCCATCAAAAAGACGGACAGTTCCACTGAAGCTTTCTTT.

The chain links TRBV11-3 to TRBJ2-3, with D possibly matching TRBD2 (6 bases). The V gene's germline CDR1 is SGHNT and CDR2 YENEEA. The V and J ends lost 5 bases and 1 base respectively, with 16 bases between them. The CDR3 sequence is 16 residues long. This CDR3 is CASSVGTAVGTDTQYF. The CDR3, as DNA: TGTGCCAGCAGCGTAGGGACTGCCGTCGGCACAGATACGCAGTATTTT.

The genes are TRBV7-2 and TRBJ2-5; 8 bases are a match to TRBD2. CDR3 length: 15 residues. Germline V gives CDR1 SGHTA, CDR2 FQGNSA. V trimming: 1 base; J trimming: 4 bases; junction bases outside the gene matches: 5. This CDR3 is CASSLGGGLRETQYF. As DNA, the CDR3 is TGTGCCAGCAGCTTAGGCGGGGGGCTGCGAGAGACCCAGTACTTC.

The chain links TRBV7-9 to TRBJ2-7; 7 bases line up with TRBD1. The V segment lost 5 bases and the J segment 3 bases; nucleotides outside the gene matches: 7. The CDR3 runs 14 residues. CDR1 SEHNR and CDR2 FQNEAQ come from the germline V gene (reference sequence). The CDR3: CASSPVGTVYEQYF. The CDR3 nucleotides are TGTGCCAGCAGCCCCGTGGGGACAGTCTACGAGCAGTACTTC.

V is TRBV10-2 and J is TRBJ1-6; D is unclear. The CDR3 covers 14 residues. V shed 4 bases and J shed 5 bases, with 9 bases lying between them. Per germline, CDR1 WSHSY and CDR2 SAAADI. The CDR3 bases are TGCGCCAGCAGTGGCGGTCCAAATAATTCACCCCTCCACTTT. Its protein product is CASSGGPNNSPLHF.

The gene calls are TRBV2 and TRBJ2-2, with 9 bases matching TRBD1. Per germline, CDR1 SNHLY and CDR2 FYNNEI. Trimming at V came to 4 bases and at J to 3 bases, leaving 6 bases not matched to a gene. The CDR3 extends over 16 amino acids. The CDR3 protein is CASSVTGGLDTGELFF. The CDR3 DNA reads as TGTGCCAGCAGTGTCACAGGGGGCCTGGACACCGGGGAGCTGTTTTTT.

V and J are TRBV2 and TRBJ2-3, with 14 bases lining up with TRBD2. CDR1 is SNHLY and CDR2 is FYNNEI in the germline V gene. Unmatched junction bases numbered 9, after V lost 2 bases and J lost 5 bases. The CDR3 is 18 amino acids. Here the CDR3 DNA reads TGTGCCAGCAGTGAATCCCGGACTAGCGGGGGGATGGTAGATACGCAGTATTTT. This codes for CASSESRTSGGMVDTQYF.

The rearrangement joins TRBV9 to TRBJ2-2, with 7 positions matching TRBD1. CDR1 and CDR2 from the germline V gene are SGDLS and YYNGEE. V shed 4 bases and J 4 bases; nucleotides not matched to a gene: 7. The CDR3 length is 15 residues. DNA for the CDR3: TGTGCCAGCAGCACCTGGACAGGTTCCACCGGGGAGCTGTTTTTT. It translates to CASSTWTGSTGELFF.

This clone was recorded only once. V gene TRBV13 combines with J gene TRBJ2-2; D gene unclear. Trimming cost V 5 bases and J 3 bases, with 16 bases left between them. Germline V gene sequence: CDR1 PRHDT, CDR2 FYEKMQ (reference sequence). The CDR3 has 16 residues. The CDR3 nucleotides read TGTGCCAGCAGCGTTCAATCAGGTCAGGACACCGGGGAGCTGTTTTTT. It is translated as CASSVQSGQDTGELFF.

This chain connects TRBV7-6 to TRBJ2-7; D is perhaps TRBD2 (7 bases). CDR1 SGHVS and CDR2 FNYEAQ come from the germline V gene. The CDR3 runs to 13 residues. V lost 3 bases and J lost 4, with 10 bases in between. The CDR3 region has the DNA TGTGCCAGCAGCTTGGGAGGGGGGTACGAGCAGTACTTC. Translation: CASSLGGGYEQYF.

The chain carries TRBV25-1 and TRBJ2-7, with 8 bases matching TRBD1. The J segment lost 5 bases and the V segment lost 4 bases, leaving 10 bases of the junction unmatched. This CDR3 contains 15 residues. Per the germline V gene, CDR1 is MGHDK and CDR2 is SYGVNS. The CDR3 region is CASSAWTGTDHEQYF. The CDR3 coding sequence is TGTGCCAGCAGTGCTTGGACAGGGACGGACCACGAGCAGTACTTC.

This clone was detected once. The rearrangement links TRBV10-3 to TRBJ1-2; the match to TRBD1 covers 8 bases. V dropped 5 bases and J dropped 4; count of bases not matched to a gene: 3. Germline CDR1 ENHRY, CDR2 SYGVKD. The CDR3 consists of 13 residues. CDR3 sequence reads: CAISPGTGYGYTF. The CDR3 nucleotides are TGTGCCATCAGTCCCGGGACAGGCTATGGCTACACCTTC.